The subject of this entry is one T cell receptor beta chain. The CDR3 covers 15 residues. Trimming left V 4 bases short and J 4 bases short, with 17 bases between. Germline V gene sequence: CDR1 SGHRS, CDR2 YFSETQ. This record belongs to a study of identical twins. MiXCR, applied by TCRdb to the 5' RACE reads, yields one record per CDR3 protein. Of around 220,000 distinct CDR3 sequences listed, about 14% are singletons. Material for sequencing was memory (CD45RO+) T cells sorted from blood. The chain has TRBV5-1 and TRBJ1-2; D unclear. The TCR comes from a young woman in good health. The CDR3 sequence is CASSVDPLKVYGYTF. In DNA, the CDR3 is TGCGCCAGCAGCGTAGACCCGTTGAAAGTCTATGGCTACACCTTC. Looking up the rest from reference TRBV5-1 and TRBJ1-2 gives the full variable domain: KAGVTQTPRYLIKTRGQQVTLSCSPISGHRSVSWYQQTPGQGLQFLFEYFSETQRNKGNFPGRFSGRQFSNSRSEMNVSTLELGDSALYLCASSVDPLKVYGYTFGSGTRLTVV.